The 9 T cell receptor beta chains given below trace back to one sample, sequenced in a study of identical twins. From the 5' RACE reads, TCRdb called clonotypes with MiXCR, one entry per CDR3 protein. The data contain 640,000 or so distinct CDR3 sequences, around 6% of them singletons. Sample: naive T cells sorted from blood. These receptors came from a man aged 18 to 30 in good health.

The V and J genes are TRBV20-1 and TRBJ1-1, with D unresolved. CDR3 size: 10 residues. The germline V gene has CDR1 DFQATT and CDR2 SNEGSKA (reference sequence). V was trimmed by 2 bases and J by 7 bases, leaving 5 bases between them. The CDR3 sequence: CSARMGEAFF. The CDR3 nucleotides are TGCAGTGCTAGAATGGGTGAAGCTTTCTTT.

This clonotype was detected ten times or more. The chain carries TRBV9 and TRBJ2-1; possibly TRBD2 for D (6 bases). Trimming stripped 0 bases from V and 0 bases from J, with 10 bases between. Germline V gives CDR1 SGDLS, CDR2 YYNGEE. The CDR3 totals 16 residues. The CDR3 here is CASSVGLDSSYNEQFF. The CDR3 DNA reads TGTGCCAGCAGCGTAGGACTAGATAGCTCCTACAATGAGCAGTTCTTC.

A few counts support this clonotype. The V and J genes are TRBV20-1 and TRBJ2-4; TRBD1 aligns across 9 bases. The CDR3 totals 18 residues. The J segment lost 0 bases and the V segment lost 0 bases, leaving 9 bases of the junction unmatched. Germline lookup yields CDR1 DFQATT and CDR2 SNEGSKA (reference sequence). The CDR3 is CSARDIGQGLLAKNIQYF. CDR3 DNA: TGCAGTGCTAGAGATATAGGACAGGGGCTATTAGCCAAAAACATTCAGTACTTC.

This clonotype was counted many times. In DNA, the CDR3 is TGCGCCAGCAGCTTGGGGACTAGCGGGAGGAGCTCCTACGAGCAGTACGTC. Protein: CASSLGTSGRSSYEQYV. V and J are TRBV5-1 and TRBJ2-7; 14 bases map to TRBD2. The CDR3 has 17 amino acids. Germline values: CDR1 SGHRS, CDR2 YFSETQ. V lost 0 bases, J lost 0 bases, and 2 bases stayed unmatched.

This clonotype has at least ten counts. The V call is TRBV5-1, the J call TRBJ2-1; 10 bases are a match to TRBD1. Germline CDR1 and CDR2: SGHRS and YFSETQ. V shed 7 bases and J 9 bases; nucleotides not matched to a gene: 10. The CDR3 is 14 residues long. The CDR3 here is CASHFGTGVAEQFF. As DNA, the CDR3 is TGCGCCAGCCATTTCGGGACAGGGGTGGCTGAGCAGTTCTTC.

This clonotype was detected only a few times. The chain employs TRBV20-1 and TRBJ2-5, with 11 bases fitting TRBD1. V lost 6 bases to trimming and J lost 5 bases; unmatched junction nucleotides: 11. The CDR3 spans 15 residues. Germline values: CDR1 DFQATT, CDR2 SNEGSKA (reference sequence). CDR3: CSAAQDRGRVETQYF. In DNA, the CDR3 is TGCAGTGCGGCGCAGGACAGGGGGCGAGTGGAGACCCAGTACTTC.

In its sample, this clonotype was seen many times. The rearrangement links TRBV15 to TRBJ2-1, with D possibly matching TRBD2 (6 bases). Trimming shortened V by 4 bases and J by 6 bases, and 19 bases separated the two germline ends. Germline V gives CDR1 LNHNV, CDR2 YYDKDF (reference sequence). The length of the CDR3 is 16 residues. Written as DNA, the CDR3 is TGTGCCACCAGCACTGGAAGGGACTTGCGGTTCAATGAGCAGTTCTTC. It yields the protein CATSTGRDLRFNEQFF.

The table lists this clonotype with many counts. The chain has TRBV7-2 and TRBJ2-7; weak D call: TRBD1 (6 bases). CDR3 length: 12 residues. Trimming removed 1 base from V and 6 bases from J, with 7 bases in between. Germline V lookup: CDR1 SGHTA, CDR2 FQGNSA. The CDR3 protein is CASSLGGREQYF. Written as DNA, the CDR3 is TGTGCCAGCAGCTTAGGGGGGCGCGAGCAGTACTTC.

V gene TRBV5-1 combines with J gene TRBJ2-1; D uncertain. This CDR3 comprises 13 residues. Trimming stripped 5 bases from V and 6 bases from J, with 12 bases between. CDR1 SGHRS and CDR2 YFSETQ come from the germline V gene. CDR3 DNA: TGCGCCAGCAGTTCAGGATCCCTCAATGAGCAGTTCTTC. This translates into CASSSGSLNEQFF.